A single sample gave rise to the 25 T cell receptor beta chains below, sequenced in a study of siplizumab effects on memory and regulatory T cells. Sequencing used immunoSEQ multiplex PCR; TCRdb keeps in-frame clones, though not all of them. The table has approximately 15,000 clones, approximately 45% seen once; the top ten hold 7.5% to 9%. Their antigens are not known. Coculturing was carried out on the mixed lymphocyte reaction cells. It lasted more than five days and was done at 37°C. The material sequenced was CFSE-low (dividing) CD4+ T cells sorted from an allogeneic mixed lymphocyte reaction. The origin of the receptors is a human donor in good health; the cells came from an allogeneic mixed lymphocyte reaction. Some clones in this sample may be carry-over from other donors' samples.

This chain uses TRBV6-6 with TRBJ2-3, with D possibly matching TRBD2 (5 bases). The CDR3 covers 14 residues. Trimming left V 2 bases short and J 3 bases short, with 9 bases between. Germline values: CDR1 MNHNY, CDR2 SVGAGI (reference sequence). The CDR3 spells CASSYGRATDTQYF. The CDR3 DNA reads as TGTGCCAGCAGTTACGGGCGGGCTACAGATACGCAGTATTTT.

This clone was recorded a few times. The J gene is TRBJ2-7, the V gene TRBV5-1, with TRBD1 matching 8 bases. The germline V gene encodes CDR1 SGHRS and CDR2 YFSETQ. CDR3 length: 14 amino acids. The trim removed 4 bases at V and 6 bases at J, leaving 9 bases unmatched. The CDR3 DNA is TGCGCCAGCAGCATTGGACAGGGAGTGGCCGAGCAGTACTTC. Residues: CASSIGQGVAEQYF.

The rearrangement joins TRBV15 to TRBJ2-1; D may be TRBD2 (5 bases). V shed 2 bases and J shed 4 bases, with 18 bases lying between them. CDR1 and CDR2 from the germline V gene are LNHNV and YYDKDF (reference sequence). The CDR3 spans 17 residues. CDR3 coding DNA: TGTGCCACCAGCAGACGCCGCGGATTAGCGTTGTACAATGAGCAGTTCTTC. It translates to CATSRRRGLALYNEQFF.

The chain uses TRBV19 and TRBJ2-2; tentatively, D is TRBD1 (6 bases). V lost 1 base to trimming and J lost 8 bases, with 14 bases between them. Germline V gene lookup returns CDR1 LNHDA and CDR2 SQIVND (reference sequence). The CDR3 sequence is 15 residues long. The CDR3 loop reads CASSIAWTAVGELFF. For the CDR3, the DNA is TGTGCCAGTAGTATAGCCTGGACAGCGGTTGGGGAGCTGTTTTTT.

The chain carries TRBV7-3 and TRBJ2-1; weak D call: TRBD1 (5 bases). Trimming took off 5 bases at V and 0 bases at J, with 14 bases between the two ends. Looked up from germline, CDR1 is SGHTA and CDR2 is FQGTGA. The CDR3 loop spans 16 amino acids. CDR3 residues: CASSPPGLSSYNEQFF. The CDR3 DNA is TGTGCCAGCAGCCCCCCAGGGCTCAGCTCCTACAATGAGCAGTTCTTC.

The chain is built from TRBV10-3 and TRBJ2-1, with 7 positions matching TRBD2. The length of the CDR3 is 16 residues. Per germline, CDR1 ENHRY and CDR2 SYGVKD. J gave up 4 bases and V 3 bases, and 9 bases lay outside the gene matches. The CDR3 region has the DNA TGTGCCATCAGTGACCGCATTTCTAGCGGTTACAATGAGCAGTTCTTC. Translated, it gives CAISDRISSGYNEQFF.

V usage is TRBV6-5 and J usage is TRBJ2-1; the D call may be TRBD1 or TRBD2 (6 bases each). V was clipped by 2 bases and J by 3 bases, with 11 bases between them. The CDR3 has 15 residues. Germline V gene sequence: CDR1 MNHEY, CDR2 SVGAGI. CDR3 residues: CASSYGGGNYNEQFF. The CDR3 DNA reads TGTGCCAGCAGTTACGGGGGCGGGAACTACAATGAGCAGTTCTTC.

This clone was observed a few times. The chain is built from TRBV14 and TRBJ2-7, with D unresolved. The CDR3 is 13 residues long. Germline V CDR1 and CDR2: SGHDN, FVKESK. V was clipped by 7 bases and J by 1 base, with 11 bases between them. CDR3: CASKKSGSYEQYF. CDR3 bases: TGTGCCAGCAAGAAGTCCGGGTCCTACGAGCAGTACTTC.

V is TRBV7-9 and J is TRBJ2-7, with TRBD2 identical over 13 bases. The CDR3 is 14 amino acids. Germline CDR1 and CDR2: SEHNR and FQNEAQ (reference sequence). With V trimmed by 5 bases and J by 3 bases, 1 base remained unmatched. CDR3 residues: CASSRTSGGYEQYF. In DNA, the CDR3 is TGTGCCAGCAGCCGGACTAGCGGGGGCTACGAGCAGTACTTC.

The gene calls are TRBV5-1 and TRBJ2-4, with unresolved D. Trimming removed 2 bases at V and 0 bases at J, with 6 bases between. The CDR3 is made up of 14 amino acids. Germline CDR1 SGHRS, CDR2 YFSETQ. The CDR3 DNA reads TGCGCCAGCAGCTTTAGCCAAGCCAAAAACATTCAGTACTTC. Protein product: CASSFSQAKNIQYF.

This chain connects TRBV5-1 to TRBJ2-5, with D tentatively TRBD1 (5 bases). The J call is in doubt because the DNA end fits TRBJ2-7 better. The CDR3 totals 13 residues. CDR1 SGHRS and CDR2 YFSETQ come from the germline V gene. DNA of the CDR3: TGCGCCAGCAGCTGGGGCGGCGTCTACGAGCAGTACTTC. Its translation: CASSWGGVYEQYF.

This clone has just one count. This chain links TRBV18 with TRBJ2-3; 9 bases are shared with TRBD2. Germline V CDR1 and CDR2: KGHSH, LQKENI. V shed 3 bases, J shed 3 bases, and the junction held 7 bases outside the gene matches. CDR3 size: 16 residues. The CDR3 region is CASSPLSGSGTDTQYF. CDR3 nucleotides: TGTGCCAGCTCACCCCTTAGCGGGAGTGGGACAGATACGCAGTATTTT.

There are a few counts of this clone. V gene TRBV2 combines with J gene TRBJ2-7; no reliable D call. The ends were cut back, 7 bases at V and 3 bases at J, with 10 bases in the middle. Germline V gene sequence: CDR1 SNHLY, CDR2 FYNNEI. This CDR3 has 12 amino acids. The CDR3 protein is CASTRRNYEQYF. The CDR3 nucleotides are TGTGCCAGCACACGCAGAAACTACGAGCAGTACTTC.

The chain has TRBV6-6 and TRBJ2-7, with 8 bases matching TRBD1. V gave up 8 bases and J gave up 5 bases; unmatched junction bases: 11. The V gene's germline CDR1 is MNHNY and CDR2 SVGAGI (reference sequence). This CDR3 has 14 amino acids. The CDR3 DNA follows: TGTGCCAGCCATACTTGGGGACAGGTGGACGAGCAGTACTTC. Translated: CASHTWGQVDEQYF.

The rearrangement uses TRBV19 and TRBJ2-1; D uncertain. The CDR3 consists of 15 residues. Trimming removed 2 bases from V and 9 bases from J, with 17 bases in between. Germline values: CDR1 LNHDA, CDR2 SQIVND (reference sequence). The CDR3 DNA reads TGTGCCAGTAGTATACTCGCTGGATCCGGCGGTGAGCAGTTCTTC. Translating gives CASSILAGSGGEQFF.

This clone has more than one count but fewer than ten. This chain connects TRBV5-1 to TRBJ1-4; the D is unclear. V shed 4 bases and J shed 0 bases, with 10 bases lying between them. The CDR3 totals 15 residues. Germline CDR1 SGHRS, CDR2 YFSETQ. The CDR3 nucleotides are TGCGCCAGCAGCCCCCTAGTTGCAACTAATGAAAAACTGTTTTTT. Protein product: CASSPLVATNEKLFF.

By share, this clone counts as medium-sized. Other DNA sequences within the sample encode an identical CDR3. V usage is TRBV20-1 and J usage is TRBJ2-1; D call uncertain. Germline CDR1 DFQATT, CDR2 SNEGSKA (reference sequence). This CDR3 region has 11 residues. V lost 6 bases and J lost 4, with 7 bases in between. The CDR3 DNA sequence: TGCAGTGCGTTAGGGTACAATGAGCAGTTCTTC. It is translated as CSALGYNEQFF.

This clone was seen more than once but under ten times. The chain recombines TRBV6-1 with TRBJ2-7; a possible D gene is TRBD1 (6 bases). The germline CDR1 and CDR2 sequences are MNHNS and SASEGT. V shed 2 bases and J shed 0 bases, with 17 bases lying between them. This CDR3 spans 17 amino acids. CDR3 sequence: CASSESALQGFSYEQYF. The CDR3 DNA reads TGTGCCAGCAGTGAAAGCGCCCTACAGGGATTCTCCTACGAGCAGTACTTC.

V is TRBV10-3 and J is TRBJ2-1; possibly TRBD2 for D (5 bases). The CDR3 contains 15 residues. V gave up 4 bases and J gave up 0 bases, with 10 bases separating them. CDR1 is ENHRY and CDR2 is SYGVKD in the germline V gene. The DNA for the CDR3 is TGTGCCATCAGTGCGTTAGCGAGCTCCTACAATGAGCAGTTCTTC. This codes for CAISALASSYNEQFF.

This clone is labeled large. V gene TRBV9 combines with J gene TRBJ2-7; 7 nucleotides match TRBD1. The junction had 5 bases not matched to a gene; V was cut back by 3 bases and J by 2 bases. The length of the CDR3 is 14 residues. Germline V gives CDR1 SGDLS, CDR2 YYNGEE. For the CDR3, the DNA is TGTGCCAGCAGCGCAACCGGGACAGCCTACGAGCAGTACTTC. This encodes CASSATGTAYEQYF.

V is TRBV7-3 and J is TRBJ2-3; D not certain. V dropped 1 base and J dropped 2 bases, with 13 bases sitting between them. The CDR3 has 16 residues. Per the germline V gene, CDR1 is SGHTA and CDR2 is FQGTGA. As DNA, the CDR3 is TGTGCCAGCAGCTTAAAAGGGTCGGGCCACACAGATACGCAGTATTTT. Translating it yields CASSLKGSGHTDTQYF.

J is TRBJ2-7 and V is TRBV18, with TRBD2 identical over 9 bases. The germline gives CDR1 KGHSH, CDR2 LQKENI. The CDR3 is 15 residues long. V lost 4 bases, J lost 3 bases, and 7 bases stayed unmatched. CDR3 DNA sequence: TGTGCCAGCTCACGATTAGCGGGAGTTGGCTACGAGCAGTACTTC. It yields the protein CASSRLAGVGYEQYF.

This clone has more than one count but fewer than ten. The chain uses TRBV2 and TRBJ2-1; D remains ambiguous. V dropped 7 bases and J dropped 4 bases, with 17 bases sitting between them. The length of the CDR3 is 15 residues. Germline V gives CDR1 SNHLY, CDR2 FYNNEI. This CDR3 reads CASNSASFVYNEQFF. CDR3 nucleotide sequence: TGTGCCAGCAATTCTGCGAGCTTCGTGTACAATGAGCAGTTCTTC.

At least ten counts were recorded for this clone. CDR3 residues: CASSSLEGSSYNEQFF. The CDR3, as DNA: TGTGCCAGCAGCTCGCTTGAGGGGTCCTCCTACAATGAGCAGTTCTTC. V gene TRBV7-8 combines with J gene TRBJ2-1; either TRBD1 or TRBD2 may supply D (5 bases each). Between the trimmed V and J ends, which lost 4 bases and 0 bases, there was a span of 13 bases. The CDR3 extends over 16 amino acids. Germline V gene lookup returns CDR1 SGHVS and CDR2 FQNEAQ.

V and J are TRBV28 and TRBJ2-5; D possibly corresponds to TRBD1 (6 bases). This CDR3 is built from 14 residues. The germline CDR1 and CDR2 sequences are MDHEN and SYDVKM. The V end lost 3 bases, the J end lost 4 bases, and 12 bases lay between the germline ends. The CDR3 DNA is TGTGCCAGCAGTTTGCCAGGGGTTACAGAGACCCAGTACTTC. Encoded protein: CASSLPGVTETQYF.